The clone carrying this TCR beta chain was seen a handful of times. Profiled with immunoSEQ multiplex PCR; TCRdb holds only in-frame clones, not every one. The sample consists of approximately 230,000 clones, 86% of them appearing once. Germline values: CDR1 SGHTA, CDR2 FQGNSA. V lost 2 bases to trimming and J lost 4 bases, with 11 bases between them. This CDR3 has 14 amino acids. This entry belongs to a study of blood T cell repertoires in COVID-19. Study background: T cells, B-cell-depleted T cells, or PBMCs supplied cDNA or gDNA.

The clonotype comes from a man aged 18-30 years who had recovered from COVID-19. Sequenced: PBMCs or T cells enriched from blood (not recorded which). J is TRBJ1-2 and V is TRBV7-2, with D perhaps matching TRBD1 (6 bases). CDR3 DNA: TGTGCCAGCAGCTTATCCACACAGGGCTATGGCTACACCTTC. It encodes CASSLSTQGYGYTF.